This TCR beta chain emerged from a study of immune heterogeneity within non-small cell lung tumors. The TCR beta CDR3 region underwent multiplex PCR amplification with 32 V and 13 J primers. TCRdb fed the multiplex PCR reads into MiXCR, producing one record per CDR3 protein. The sample records about 3,400 distinct CDR3 sequences, approximately 35% being singletons. Genomic DNA from bulk tumor acted as the template, and around 630 ng was loaded per sample. Biopsy collection occurred during surgery, with several far-apart biopsies per primary tumor. Patients underwent curative surgery for untreated, newly diagnosed non-small cell lung cancer. CDR1 is MNHNS and CDR2 is SASEGT in the germline V gene. The CDR3 consists of 17 residues. V was pared by 10 bases and J by 10 bases, with 24 bases of the junction left unmatched. This clonotype was found a few times. Its antigen is still unknown. This is likely a read error, given that the CDR3 carries no conserved phenylalanine or tryptophan at its end.

Overall study findings and caveats: Local tumor mutational burden and local T-cell repertoire clonality showed a moderate significant correlation, R 0.3 to 0.4. The repertoire of each individual patient held high-frequency T-cell receptor beta clonotypes that were largely distinct from those of other patients.

The sequence came from a man aged 70-80 years with non-small cell lung cancer. The source material was lung tumor tissue. This chain uses TRBV6-1 with TRBJ1-4; 7 nucleotides match TRBD1. CDR3 region: CATQTGTDSVPLGKLFL. The CDR3 DNA reads TGTGCCACCCAAACCGGGACAGATAGTGTTCCCCTTGGAAAACTGTTTCTT.